Given below is one T cell receptor beta chain in context. Because the CDR3 is missing its conserved closing phenylalanine or tryptophan, this is likely a read error. The DNA is omitted, as the CDR3 cannot be located on it reliably, and the CDR3 follows TCRdb's listing. This record comes from a study of control samples from healthy donors and cancer patients. Method: immunoSEQ multiplex PCR; TCRdb's copy keeps in-frame clones and lacks some. Among about 270,000 clones listed, roughly 87% were seen once. The CDR3 adds up to 14 amino acids, both ends counted. Germline CDR1 and CDR2: SGHDT and YYEEEE. Sequencing input: PBMCs. The J gene is TRBJ2-7, the V gene TRBV5-6; the DNA was not used to check the table's D call, TRBD1. This sequence originates from a woman aged 60-75 years with lung cancer. CDR3 loop: CASSLGQGTPMSRL.